This T cell receptor beta chain was identified in a study of blood T cell repertoires in COVID-19. Overall study context: The study drew acute and convalescent COVID-19 samples from the United States, Italy and Spain.

Sequencing was performed with immunoSEQ multiplex PCR; in TCRdb, only in-frame clones are kept and a portion is missing. The repertoire includes about 200,000 clones, 80% to 90% of them detected once, and over 4.5% sits in the top ten. The germline CDR1 and CDR2 sequences are PRHDT and FYEKMQ (reference sequence). The CDR3 runs 17 residues. V shed 5 bases, J shed 5 bases, and the junction held 14 bases outside the gene matches. The sequenced sample consisted of peripheral blood. This sequence originates from a man older than 75 with acute or convalescent COVID-19. This rearrangement joins TRBV13 to TRBJ2-1; 8 bases map to TRBD1. In DNA form, the CDR3 reads TGTGCCAGCAGCCTAGTCTCAGGGGGCGGGACTGACAATGAGCAGTTCTTC. This codes for CASSLVSGGGTDNEQFF.